What follows describes a single T cell receptor beta chain. One end of the junction is discordant with germline, which a read error may explain. The table came from immunoSEQ multiplex PCR; TCRdb's copy has only in-frame clones and leaves some out. The table lists tens of thousands of clones, just under 85% of them singletons. The sample is drawn from a study of blood T cell repertoires in COVID-19. Study in general: In each case, the material was cDNA or gDNA derived from T cells, B-cell-depleted T cells, or PBMCs.

Sequences were obtained from peripheral blood. This clonotype was obtained from a man aged 70 or older with acute or convalescent COVID-19.

The CDR3 here is CASSEARVSGGEHF. CDR3 nucleotides: TGTGCCAGCAGTGAAGCTCGGGTCAGCGGGGGTGAGCATTTT. The genes are TRBV6-1 and TRBJ2-3, with 8 bases that match TRBD2. Germline CDR1 and CDR2: MNHNS and SASEGT. The CDR3 is made up of 14 amino acids.